Listed here are 13 T cell receptor beta chains from one sample, sequenced in a study of neoadjuvant anti-PD-1 for oral cavity cancer. TCRdb keeps only in-frame clones here, not all; method: immunoSEQ multiplex PCR. The table records tens of thousands of clones, under 85% of them present only once. This material consisted of PBMCs, taken before nivolumab (anti-PD-1) treatment. The receptors shown here come from a person aged 35 to 85 with oral cavity squamous cell carcinoma.

The gene calls are TRBV19 and TRBJ1-1, with TRBD1 as a possible D gene (6 bases). There are 15 residues in the CDR3. CDR1 and CDR2 from the germline V gene are LNHDA and SQIVND (reference sequence). The V end lost 4 bases, the J end lost 5 bases, and 17 bases lay between the germline ends. CDR3 region: CASSNYGQIRTEAFF. In DNA, the CDR3 is TGTGCCAGTAGTAATTACGGACAGATAAGAACTGAAGCTTTCTTT.

The chain joins TRBV7-9 to TRBJ2-7, with D unresolved. Germline V gene lookup returns CDR1 SEHNR and CDR2 FQNEAQ (reference sequence). V was clipped by 0 bases and J by 0 bases, with 6 bases between them. The CDR3 has 14 residues. The CDR3 DNA is TGTGCCAGCAGCTTAGCTGGGAACTCCTACGAGCAGTACTTC. Translating gives CASSLAGNSYEQYF. Variable domain in full (rest from reference TRBV7-9 and TRBJ2-7): DTGVSQNPRHKITKRGQNVTFRCDPISEHNRLYWYRQTLGQGPEFLTYFQNEAQLEKSRLLSDRFSAERPKGSFSTLEIQRTEQGDSAMYLCASSLAGNSYEQYFGPGTRLTVT.

This clone was seen only a few times. The chain employs TRBV7-6 and TRBJ2-5; D may be TRBD2 (6 bases). There are 17 residues in the CDR3. Per the germline V gene, CDR1 is SGHVS and CDR2 is FNYEAQ. The germline V and J ends were trimmed by 2 bases and 5 bases, with 21 bases remaining between them. The CDR3 nucleotides read TGTGCCAGCAGCTTATCAACGTGGAGGGGTAGGAAGGAGACCCAGTACTTC. Its translation: CASSLSTWRGRKETQYF.

The chain joins TRBV4-2 to TRBJ2-7, with D perhaps TRBD2 (6 bases). CDR1 is LGHNA and CDR2 is YNFKEQ in the germline V gene. Trimming cost V 2 bases and J 1 base, with 12 bases left between them. The CDR3 runs to 15 residues. The CDR3 coding sequence is TGTGCCAGCAGCCAACTTAGCGGACTTTCCTACGAGCAGTACTTC. Translated, it gives CASSQLSGLSYEQYF.

This clone ranks as medium-sized. This sequence joins TRBV29-1 and TRBJ1-2; D not resolved. V gave up 5 bases and J gave up 4 bases, with 11 bases separating them. The germline CDR1 and CDR2 sequences are SQVTM and ANQGSEA. The CDR3 is made up of 12 amino acids. As DNA, the CDR3 is TGCAGCGTTCCTCGAGGTTCCTATGGCTACACCTTC. Protein: CSVPRGSYGYTF. Together with reference TRBV29-1 and TRBJ1-2, the CDR3 gives the full variable domain: SAVISQKPSRDICQRGTSLTIQCQVDSQVTMMFWYRQQPGQSLTLIATANQGSEATYESGFVIDKFPISRPNLTFSTLTVSNMSPEDSSIYLCSVPRGSYGYTFGSGTRLTVV.

This chain links TRBV6-5 with TRBJ2-1; 8 bases align to TRBD1. From germline, CDR1 is MNHEY and CDR2 SVGAGI. The J segment lost 1 base and the V segment lost 6 bases, leaving 5 bases of the junction unmatched. This CDR3 spans 15 amino acids. This CDR3 reads CASSPRQGSYNEQFF. CDR3 nucleotide sequence: TGTGCCAGCAGCCCTCGACAGGGGTCCTACAATGAGCAGTTCTTC.

The DNA of the CDR3 is TGTGCCACCAGCAGAGATCCCCGGACAGGGAATGAAAAACTGTTTTTT. This sequence encodes CATSRDPRTGNEKLFF. The rearrangement links TRBV15 to TRBJ1-4; 8 nucleotides align to TRBD1. Germline CDR1 LNHNV, CDR2 YYDKDF (reference sequence). The CDR3 is 16 residues long. V was pared by 0 bases and J by 5 bases, with 5 bases of the junction left unmatched.

The V and J genes are TRBV7-8 and TRBJ2-2; D may be TRBD1 (6 bases). The CDR3 length is 16 residues. Deletions cut 4 bases from V and 3 bases from J, with 15 bases between. Germline values: CDR1 SGHVS, CDR2 FQNEAQ. In DNA form, the CDR3 reads TGTGCCAGCAGCTCCTCGAGTGCAGGGGACACCGGGGAGCTGTTTTTT. Translating gives CASSSSSAGDTGELFF.

This chain links TRBV6-1 with TRBJ1-2; D remains ambiguous. The CDR3 is made up of 13 amino acids. Germline V gene lookup returns CDR1 MNHNS and CDR2 SASEGT. V was trimmed by 0 bases and J by 8 bases, leaving 10 bases between them. The DNA of the CDR3 is TGTGCCAGCAGTGAAGCGGCGGCTGGCGGCTACACCTTC. Residues: CASSEAAAGGYTF.

This chain uses TRBV5-1 with TRBJ2-1; D is unresolved. Germline V gene data show CDR1 as SGHRS and CDR2 as YFSETQ. Trimming left V 1 base short and J 4 bases short, with 12 bases between. This CDR3 contains 15 residues. CDR3 region: CASSLTDSSYNEQFF. The DNA for the CDR3 is TGCGCCAGCAGCTTGACAGATTCGTCTTACAATGAGCAGTTCTTC.

This chain connects TRBV29-1 to TRBJ1-2; D ambiguous. Germline V gene sequence: CDR1 SQVTM, CDR2 ANQGSEA. V was cut by 4 bases and J by 3 bases, with 12 bases left in between. The CDR3 extends over 13 amino acids. In nucleotides, the CDR3 is TGCAGCGTTGTGCTAACTAAGCACTATGGCTACACCTTC. It is translated as CSVVLTKHYGYTF.

The J gene is TRBJ2-1, the V gene TRBV27; D possibly corresponds to TRBD1 (6 bases). Germline loops: CDR1 MNHEY, CDR2 SMNVEV (reference sequence). Trimming shortened V by 6 bases and J by 2 bases, and 11 bases separated the two germline ends. CDR3 length: 14 residues. This CDR3 is CASRQGRPYNEQFF. Here the CDR3 DNA reads TGTGCCAGCAGACAGGGAAGGCCCTACAATGAGCAGTTCTTC.

The CDR3 protein is CASSLYPGSNQPQHF. DNA of the CDR3: TGTGCCAGCAGCTTGTACCCAGGGAGCAATCAGCCCCAGCATTTT. This chain connects TRBV5-6 to TRBJ1-5; TRBD1 might be the D (5 bases). CDR3 length: 15 residues. Trimming pared 1 base from V and 1 base from J, leaving 9 bases between. The V gene's germline CDR1 is SGHDT and CDR2 YYEEEE.